This T cell receptor beta chain was observed in a study of blood T cells in healthy people across ages. Study-wide results and limits: When one million T cells were used, diversity estimates were thought to be underestimates. Shifts in expanded clonotypes may have been confounded by donor CMV status, which was unknown.

Germline values: CDR1 LGHDT, CDR2 YNNKEL (reference sequence). The CDR3 runs 14 residues. V gave up 3 bases and J gave up 10 bases; unmatched junction bases: 8. Drawn from each donor were ten milliliters of peripheral blood. A second 7 to 11 cycle PCR used barcoded and J-beta primers. TCRdb re-called the 5' RACE reads through MiXCR, storing one row per CDR3 protein. This table has hundreds of thousands of distinct CDR3 sequences, under 70% appearing once. Remarks on this clonotype: The antigen remains undetermined.

V is TRBV3-1 and J is TRBJ2-5; 10 positions agree with TRBD2. The TCR was taken from a man aged 55 to 70 in good health. The sample consisted of blood. DNA for the CDR3: TGTGCCAGCAGCCACAACTCCGGGACTAGCGACCAGTACTTC. Translation: CASSHNSGTSDQYF.